The clone carrying this T cell receptor beta chain occurred a few times. The antigen remains undetermined. Of the isolated RNA, all was reverse transcribed, and so the sequenced material was expressed TCRB transcripts. Here immunoSEQ multiplex PCR was the method, and the copy in TCRdb shows in-frame clones only, minus some. The sample shows 130,000 or so clones, around 15% of them seen only once. The CDR3 contains 14 residues. With 7 bases clipped from V and 4 bases from J, the junction kept 10 bases outside the gene matches. Germline V gene data show CDR1 as SQVTM and CDR2 as ANQGSEA. These data belong to a study of beta chain features in type 1 diabetes. Study information: Age, gender and cell yields were similar between patients and healthy donors. Across every sample, around 98 million sorted cells were examined in total.

Study-wide results and limits: Fewer junction insertions and more nucleotide deletions appeared in type 1 diabetes patients. All four CD4+ subsets of Type 1 diabetes patients contained TCRB CDR3s that were moderately but significantly shorter.

The V call is TRBV29-1, the J call TRBJ2-5; 9 bases fit TRBD1. The sample was central memory CD4+ T cells from blood. This clonotype was obtained from a man aged 18 to 29 with type 1 diabetes. Written as DNA, the CDR3 is TGCAGCGGGACAGGGGACAGGGATCCAGAGACCCAGTACTTC. Its translation is CSGTGDRDPETQYF.